Below are 9 T cell receptor beta chains sequenced from a single sample in a study of shared clonotypes between healthy human individuals. The repertoire was sequenced with immunoSEQ multiplex PCR; TCRdb's copy has only in-frame clones and lacks some. The table includes around 1.1 million clones, 70% to 80% detected once. Sequencing used memory CD4+ T cells from PBMCs. The subset here: CD45RA-negative fraction. Receptor source: a man aged 18 to 30 in good health. Some clones in this sample may be carry-over from other donors' samples.

V usage is TRBV18 and J usage is TRBJ2-5; 7 nucleotides match TRBD2. Germline V gene data show CDR1 as KGHSH and CDR2 as LQKENI. V was pared by 3 bases and J by 8 bases, with 9 bases of the junction left unmatched. There are 14 residues in the CDR3. The CDR3 loop is CASSPEASGSTQYF. The CDR3, as DNA: TGTGCCAGCTCACCGGAGGCTAGCGGTAGCACCCAGTACTTC.

The chain carries TRBV10-3 and TRBJ2-1, with D hard to call. Trimming took off 0 bases at V and 13 bases at J, with 10 bases between the two ends. Germline CDR1 ENHRY, CDR2 SYGVKD. The CDR3 runs 12 residues. The CDR3 bases are TGTGCCATCAGTGAGTCTGGCCCCACCCAGTTCTTC. Its translation: CAISESGPTQFF.

The chain joins TRBV4-1 to TRBJ2-5; a weak D match, TRBD1 (5 bases). The CDR3 sequence is 14 residues long. V lost 2 bases to trimming and J lost 5 bases, with 12 bases between them. The V gene's germline CDR1 is MGHRA and CDR2 YSYEKL. CDR3 in DNA: TGCGCCAGCAGCCAACCATCGACAGAGGAGACCCAGTACTTC. Protein: CASSQPSTEETQYF.

The chain uses TRBV11-1 and TRBJ2-7, with D unresolved. Trimming pared 3 bases from V and 2 bases from J, leaving 17 bases between. Germline CDR1 and CDR2: SGHAT and FQDESV (reference sequence). This CDR3 spans 16 amino acids. CDR3 sequence: CASSLDAEPPAYEQYF. The CDR3 DNA reads TGTGCCAGCAGCTTGGACGCGGAACCGCCGGCCTACGAGCAGTACTTC.

The chain uses TRBV6-1 and TRBJ2-1; D is perhaps TRBD1 or TRBD2 (5 bases each). Trimming pared 3 bases from V and 7 bases from J, leaving 16 bases between. The CDR3 is 15 residues long. In germline, CDR1 is MNHNS, CDR2 SASEGT. CDR3 region: CASSDPGRRVNEQFF. CDR3 nucleotides: TGTGCCAGCAGTGACCCGGGACGGCGCGTAAATGAGCAGTTCTTC.

The rearrangement links TRBV6-6 to TRBJ1-2; TRBD1 agrees at 7 bases. V lost 6 bases, J lost 8 bases, and 12 bases stayed unmatched. The CDR3 has 14 residues. The germline gives CDR1 MNHNY, CDR2 SVGAGI (reference sequence). CDR3: CASRSQGGPGGYTF. The CDR3 region has the DNA TGTGCCAGCAGATCTCAGGGGGGACCAGGGGGCTACACCTTC.

The rearrangement links TRBV29-1 to TRBJ2-5; no definite D call. Trimming took off 7 bases at V and 5 bases at J, with 17 bases between the two ends. Germline CDR1 and CDR2: SQVTM and ANQGSEA. The CDR3 is 13 amino acids. The CDR3 nucleotides are TGCAGCGCCGGCCAGGAGCCGCTGGAGACCCAGTACTTC. It translates to CSAGQEPLETQYF.

The rearrangement joins TRBV6-1 to TRBJ2-3, with a tentative D call TRBD2 (6 bases). This CDR3 region has 13 residues. The germline V and J ends were trimmed by 3 bases and 6 bases, with 10 bases remaining between them. Per the germline V gene, CDR1 is MNHNS and CDR2 is SASEGT. The CDR3 protein is CASSEGLRDTQYF. The CDR3 bases are TGTGCCAGCAGTGAGGGACTGCGGGATACGCAGTATTTT.

This clone occurred once. CDR3 protein: CASSALPAGSYEQYF. CDR3 in DNA: TGTGCCAGTAGTGCCCTCCCGGCTGGGTCCTACGAGCAGTACTTC. The J gene is TRBJ2-7, the V gene TRBV19; D not resolved. CDR1 and CDR2 from the germline V gene are LNHDA and SQIVND (reference sequence). The CDR3 consists of 15 residues. Trimming took off 5 bases at V and 1 base at J, with 15 bases between the two ends. The variable domain in full, with the rest retrieved from reference TRBV19 and TRBJ2-7, is DGGITQSPKYLFRKEGQNVTLSCEQNLNHDAMYWYRQDPGQGLRLIYYSQIVNDFQKGDIAEGYSVSREKKESFPLTVTSAQKNPTAFYLCASSALPAGSYEQYFGPGTRLTVT.